This TCR beta chain was documented in a study of blood T cell repertoires in COVID-19. Germline CDR1 reads KGHSH; CDR2 reads LQKENI. V lost 1 base, J lost 7 bases, and 10 bases lay in between. This CDR3 has 13 residues. Study processing details: Quantification of nucleated cells was approximated via reference gene primer amplification. TCRdb's copy holds only in-frame clones and misses some; the assay was immunoSEQ multiplex PCR. From that table come the V and J calls and clone size; the DNA was used to work out D and trimming. The sample holds some 98,000 clones; less than 85% are singletons and the top ten take about 11%.

Sequenced input: peripheral blood. The receptor was derived from a man in his sixties or seventies with active or convalescent COVID-19. This chain uses TRBV18 with TRBJ1-2; tentatively, D is TRBD1 (5 bases). CDR3 residues: CASSPLTGSGYTF. In DNA form, the CDR3 reads TGTGCCAGCTCACCACTTACAGGATCTGGCTACACCTTC.